This TCR beta chain was identified during a study of regulatory T cells in long-lasting Graves disease. The study, taken as a whole, reports: Under persistent disease, TRBV28, TRBJ1-2 and TRBJ2-5 were used preferentially. Relative to new patients (roughly 970), persistent patients exhibited greater sharing of public clonotypes (about 3,000). Patients whose Graves' disease persisted exhibited lower TCR diversity than those newly diagnosed.

Regarding time point: newly diagnosed GD, antithyroid drugs for less than 3 months. Construction of the TCR library relied on RNA isolated from PBMCs. To make TCR beta libraries, researchers used iRepertoire HTBI primers and Arm-PCR of CDR3 regions. Original handling: Across samples, 50 to 65 TRBV and more than 13 TRBJ segments were found. TCRdb redid the calling of the multiplex PCR reads with MiXCR, one entry per CDR3 protein. What appears here as the V and J calls and clone size reflects TCRdb's work, not the paper's. The data contain 350,000 to 400,000 distinct CDR3 sequences, 15% to 18% of them seen just once; the ten biggest clones take up around a fifth. The V gene's germline CDR1 is SGHRS and CDR2 YFSETQ. V was shortened by 3 bases and J by 6 bases, with 18 bases between the two germline ends. CDR3 length: 15 residues. This clonotype was seen ten or more times. Its antigen is as yet unknown.

The receptor's source is a female donor with Graves disease. Sequenced here: peripheral blood mononuclear cells (PBMCs), sampled at new diagnosis, from a patient treated with antithyroid drugs. The chain couples TRBV5-1 to TRBJ1-2; perhaps TRBD1 as D (5 bases). The CDR3: CASSSGLPSRDGYTF. CDR3 bases: TGCGCCAGCAGCTCGGGACTACCTTCGAGGGATGGCTACACCTTC.